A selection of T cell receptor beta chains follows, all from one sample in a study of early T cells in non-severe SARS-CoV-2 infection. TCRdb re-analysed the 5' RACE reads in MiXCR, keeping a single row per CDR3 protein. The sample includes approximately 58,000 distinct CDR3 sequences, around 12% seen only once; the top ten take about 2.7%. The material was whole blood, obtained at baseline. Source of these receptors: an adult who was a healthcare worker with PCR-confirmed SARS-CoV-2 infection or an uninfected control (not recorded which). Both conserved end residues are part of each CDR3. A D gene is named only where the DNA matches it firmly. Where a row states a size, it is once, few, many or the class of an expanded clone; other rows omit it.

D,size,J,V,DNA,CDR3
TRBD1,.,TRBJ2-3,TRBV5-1,TGCGCCAGCAGCTACACTACAGGGGGAAGACAGGCGCAGTATTTT,CASSYTTGGRQAQYF
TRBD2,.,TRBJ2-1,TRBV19,TGTGCCAGTAGTATAGCCCTAGCGGGCCGTTACAATGAGCAGTTCTTC,CASSIALAGRYNEQFF
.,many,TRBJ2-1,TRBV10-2,TGCGCCAGCAGTGAACGACAGGCCTCCTACAATGAGCAGTTCTTC,CASSERQASYNEQFF
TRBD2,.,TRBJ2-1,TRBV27,TGTGCCAGCAGCCGGGACTACTCCTACAATGAGCAGTTCTTC,CASSRDYSYNEQFF
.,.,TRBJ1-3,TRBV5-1,TGCGCCAGCAGCTTGGACGGACCCTCTGGAAACACCATATATTTT,CASSLDGPSGNTIYF
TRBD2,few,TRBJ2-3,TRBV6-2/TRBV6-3,TGTGCCAGCAGTTACGGACTCGGGACTAACTCTCCAGATACGCAGTATTTT,CASSYGLGTNSPDTQYF
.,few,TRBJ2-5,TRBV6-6,TGTGCCAGCAGCCCCCACCTCCCAAGACAGGCGGAAGAGACCCAGTACTTC,CASSPHLPRQAEETQYF
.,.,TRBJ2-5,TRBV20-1,TGCAGTGCTAGGACCCCAGGGTTGGGGACCCAGTACTTC,CSARTPGLGTQYF
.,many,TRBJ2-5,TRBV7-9,TGTGCCAGCAGCTCTCTCAACTTCGACAGGCTAAAGGGAGAGACCCAGTACTTC,CASSSLNFDRLKGETQYF
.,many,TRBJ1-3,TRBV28,TGTGCCAGCAGTCCGGGACGGCATACCACCATATATTTT,CASSPGRHTTIYF
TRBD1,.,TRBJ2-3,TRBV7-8,TGTGCCAGCAGCTTACGGGACAGAACTAGCACAGATACGCAGTATTTT,CASSLRDRTSTDTQYF
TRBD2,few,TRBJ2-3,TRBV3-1,TGTGCCAGCAGCCCACTAGCGTACACAGATACGCAGTATTTT,CASSPLAYTDTQYF
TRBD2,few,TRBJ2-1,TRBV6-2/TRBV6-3,TGTGCCAGCAACCTAGCGGCCCTCTCCTACAATGAGCAGTTCTTC,CASNLAALSYNEQFF
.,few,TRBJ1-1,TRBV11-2,TGTGCCAGCAGCTTAGATCCCTCAGCGCAGAGCGAAGCTTTCTTT,CASSLDPSAQSEAFF
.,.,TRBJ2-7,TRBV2,TGTGCCAGCGATCGTCCCTTCTCCTACGAGCAGTACTTC,CASDRPFSYEQYF
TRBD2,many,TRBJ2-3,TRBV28,TGTGCCAGCAGTTTCTCAGGACTAGCGGGAGGGCGGTCAGATACGCAGTATTTT,CASSFSGLAGGRSDTQYF
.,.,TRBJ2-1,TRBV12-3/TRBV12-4,TGTGCCAGCAGTTTTCAGGGGTCGCTCTACAATGAGCAGTTCTTC,CASSFQGSLYNEQFF
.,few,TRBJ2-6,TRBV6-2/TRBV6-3,TGTGCCAGCACCCCCTGGGCGGCTGGGGCCAACGTCCTGACTTTC,CASTPWAAGANVLTF
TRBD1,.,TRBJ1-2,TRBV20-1,TGCAGTGCTAGACATAATTCGGGACAGATCTATGGCTACACCTTC,CSARHNSGQIYGYTF
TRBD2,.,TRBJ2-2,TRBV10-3,TGTGCCACCTCCGCGGCGGGAGGGCTGAACACCGGGGAGCTGTTTTTT,CATSAAGGLNTGELFF
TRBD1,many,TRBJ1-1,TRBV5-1,TGCGCCAGCAGCTTGGCGGGACAGGGGGCGAGAGGCGTTAACACTGAAGCTTTCTTT,CASSLAGQGARGVNTEAFF
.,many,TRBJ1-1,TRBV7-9,TGTGCCAGCAGCTCCCAGATCACTGAAGCTTTCTTT,CASSSQITEAFF
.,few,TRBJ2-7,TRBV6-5,TGTGCCAGCAGTTACTCCGGCGGGGGCACGACCTACGAGCAGTACTTC,CASSYSGGGTTYEQYF
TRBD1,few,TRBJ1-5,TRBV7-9,TGTGCCAGCAGCCCGTCGCTGGGACAGGGGAATCAGCCCCAGCATTTT,CASSPSLGQGNQPQHF
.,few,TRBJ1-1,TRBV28,TGTGCCAGCAGTACCATTAGGGGACCTGAAGCTTTCTTT,CASSTIRGPEAFF
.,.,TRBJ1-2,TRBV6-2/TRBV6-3,TGTGCCAGCAGTCGACAGGCCTATGGCTACACCTTC,CASSRQAYGYTF
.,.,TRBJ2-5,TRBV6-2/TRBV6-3,TGTGCCAGCAGTTACTTCGGCCAAGAGACCCAGTACTTC,CASSYFGQETQYF
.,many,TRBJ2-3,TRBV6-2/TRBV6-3,TGTGCCAGCAGCGCCGGGACACCCGGACTGCTAAGGACAGATACGCAGTATTTT,CASSAGTPGLLRTDTQYF